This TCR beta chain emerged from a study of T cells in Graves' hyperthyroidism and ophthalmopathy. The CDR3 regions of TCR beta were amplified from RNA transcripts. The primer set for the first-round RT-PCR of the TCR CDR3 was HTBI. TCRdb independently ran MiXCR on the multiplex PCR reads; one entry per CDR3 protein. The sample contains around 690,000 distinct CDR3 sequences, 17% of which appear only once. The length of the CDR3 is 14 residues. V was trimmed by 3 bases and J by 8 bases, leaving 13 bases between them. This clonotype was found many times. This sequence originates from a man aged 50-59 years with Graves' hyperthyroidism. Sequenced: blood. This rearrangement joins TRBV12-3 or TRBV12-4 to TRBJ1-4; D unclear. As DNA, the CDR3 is TGTGCCAGCAGTTTCGGCAGAGGAAGGGAAAAACTGTTTTTT. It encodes CASSFGRGREKLFF.